These T cell receptor beta chains were read from a single sample in a study of long-term antiretroviral therapy in people with HIV. Assay: immunoSEQ multiplex PCR; the TCRdb copy retains only in-frame clones and omits some. The profile shows just over 35,000 clones, roughly 88% of them singletons. This specimen was unsorted PBMCs, taken 2.2 years after starting antiretroviral therapy. The origin of the receptors is a man between 18 and 29 years old with HIV. Each CDR3 is given with its conserved first and last residue. The size entry is marked missing in some rows and otherwise reads once, few, many or a size class.

clone_size | v_call | cdr3_aa
once | TRBV2 | CASSDWGDGSYNEQFF
. | TRBV7-2 | CASSLGRGLNTGELFF
. | TRBV5-8 | CASSPGLDIGQYF
. | TRBV27 | CASSLMRMNTEAFF
once | TRBV5-6 | CASSLDHEQYF
. | TRBV2 | CASRGLETGLYEQYF
. | TRBV6-1 | CASSERPAFF
once | TRBV5-1 | CASSLADGRLAGYTDTQYF
. | TRBV5-6 | CASSPGWENYGYTF
. | TRBV28 | CASSFSEVQGVNSGNTIYF
once | TRBV18 | CASSLSSAGGRETQYF
few | TRBV9 | CASSPDGGRAGEQYF
. | TRBV7-3 | CASSLGTDTEAFF
. | TRBV10-1 | CASSDQTNQPQHF
. | TRBV19 | CASRKLAENNEQFF
. | TRBV15 | CATSRDLGAGNTIYF
. | TRBV11-2 | CASSIRGTRLSGSYEQYF
. | TRBV7-7 | CASSLQGAGTGELFF
. | TRBV5-1 | CASSPGSETQYF
. | TRBV29-1 | CSVEGMETAYNEQFF
once | TRBV19 | CASRGQGVRETQYF
. | TRBV5-6 | CASSFGLQETQYF